These 4 T cell receptor beta chains were all obtained from the same sample, sequenced in a study of T-cell memory formation after mild COVID-19 (dated by TCRdb to the early 2020s). The library was generated by 5' RACE. TCRdb records Illumina NovaSeq 6000 as the sequencer. The public reads were quality trimmed at Q25 with fastp and then assembled into clones with MiXCR by TCRdb, keeping productive beta chains. Rows are combined by CDR3 protein, so each entry shows the most common genes and DNA. This sample lists 350,000 to 550,000 distinct CDR3 sequences; approximately 19% were detected once. The ten most abundant clones make up approximately 21% of the sample. Sequenced: PBMCs or a T cell subset sorted from them (not recorded which). These receptors were obtained from a man younger than 35 who had mild COVID-19 (a few samples of this study predate the infection). The sample titles of this study are shuffled in the database, so cell type and time point are left out; the donor was told from shared clones.

This clonotype was recorded many times. The CDR3 is CSASSGSSDTQYF. As DNA, the CDR3 is TGCAGTGCTAGCTCAGGGAGCTCAGATACGCAGTATTTT. The chain recombines TRBV20-1 with TRBJ2-3; either TRBD1 or TRBD2 may supply D (5 bases each). Trimming took off 3 bases at V and 4 bases at J, with 11 bases between the two ends. The CDR3 contains 13 residues. The germline CDR1 and CDR2 sequences are DFQATT and SNEGSKA (reference sequence).

The chain carries TRBV3-1 and TRBJ2-3, with 8 bases matching TRBD2. Trimming cost V 1 base and J 6 bases; bases outside gene matches: 6. Germline V gene data show CDR1 as LGHDT and CDR2 as YNNKEL (reference sequence). There are 15 residues in the CDR3. CDR3 amino acids: CASSQGGTRGDTQYF. The CDR3 nucleotides read TGTGCCAGCAGCCAAGGGGGGACTAGAGGGGATACGCAGTATTTT.

The V gene is TRBV4-1, the J gene TRBJ1-5; a possible D gene is TRBD1 (6 bases). Germline assignment: CDR1 MGHRA and CDR2 YSYEKL. The CDR3 extends over 14 amino acids. V lost 4 bases and J lost 9, with 16 bases in between. This CDR3 reads CASSLQRGAAPQHF. The CDR3 nucleotides read TGCGCCAGCAGCCTCCAAAGGGGGGCCGCGCCCCAGCATTTT.

V and J are TRBV12-3 or TRBV12-4 and TRBJ2-7, with D perhaps matching TRBD1 (6 bases). V lost 8 bases, J lost 5 bases, and 16 bases lay in between. This CDR3 spans 13 amino acids. As DNA, the CDR3 is TGTGCCAGCGGCCCCAGACAGGTTCACGAGCAGTACGTC. It translates to CASGPRQVHEQYV.